This is a list of T cell receptor beta chains from one sample in a study of molecular identifiers for immune sequencing clone quantification. One entry per CDR3 protein, called by TCRdb with MiXCR from the PCR reads. The table has about 630,000 distinct CDR3 sequences, 25% seen once. The sample consisted of naive CD8+ T cells from blood, with Jurkat cell RNA spiked in. The receptor source for this set is a human donor in good health. Some libraries in this study had Jurkat cell RNA spiked in. The CDR3 runs from the conserved cysteine through the conserved F or W. The order of the fields is clone size, V gene, J gene, D gene, CDR3 DNA, CDR3 protein. The D gene is left open where the match is weak. Expanded clones get a size class; other rows say once, few or many, or leave the size out.

>many|TRBV7-9|TRBJ2-4|NA
TGTGCCAGCAGCCCCCCAGCGGGCATAGCCAAAAACATTCAGTACTTC
CASSPPAGIAKNIQYF
>many|TRBV7-2|TRBJ2-5|TRBD2
TGTGCCAGCAGCTTACCGGGACTAGCGGGGGGCCGCTCGTACTTC
CASSLPGLAGGRSYF
>few|TRBV4-1|TRBJ1-5|NA
TGCGCCAGCAGCCAAGATTCGGCAGGAAGTTATAGCAATCAGCCCCAGCATTTT
CASSQDSAGSYSNQPQHF
>many|TRBV4-3|TRBJ1-1|NA
TGCGCCAGCAGCCAAGATAGAGGGGTCCGGATTATCAACACTGAAGCTTTCTTT
CASSQDRGVRIINTEAFF
>NA|TRBV27|TRBJ1-4|NA
TGTGCCAGCAGTTTACTAACTAATGAAAAACTGTTTTTT
CASSLLTNEKLFF
>few|TRBV7-2|TRBJ2-5|TRBD2
TGTGCCAGCAGCGCGTTAGCGGGAAGGGAGACCCAGTACTTC
CASSALAGRETQYF
>NA|TRBV6-1|TRBJ2-7|NA
TGTGCCAGCAGTGAACTGGCGGGGGCCAACTACGAGCAGTACTTC
CASSELAGANYEQYF
>few|TRBV27|TRBJ2-7|TRBD2
TGTGCCAGCAGTTTACGCGGGGGACTAGCGGACTACGAGCAGTACTTC
CASSLRGGLADYEQYF
>many|TRBV28|TRBJ1-5|TRBD1
TGTGCCAGCAGTAGAGAATCCAGGGACAGGGAAATTGCCCCACCCCAGCATTTT
CASSRESRDREIAPPQHF
>NA|TRBV2|TRBJ1-1|NA
TGTGCCAGCAGTGGGACCGAAAAAACTTGGAACACTGAAGCTTTCTTT
CASSGTEKTWNTEAFF
>many|TRBV5-1|TRBJ2-3|TRBD1
TGCGCCAGCAGCTTGGATACGCTGGGGGACAGCCTCACAGATACGCAGTATTTT
CASSLDTLGDSLTDTQYF
>NA|TRBV7-6|TRBJ2-4|TRBD2
TGTGCCAGCAGCTTAGAAAGGCCGACTAGCGGGGGGGCCGGGGAAGACATTCAGTACTTC
CASSLERPTSGGAGEDIQYF
>many|TRBV6-2/TRBV6-3|TRBJ2-7|NA
TGTGCCAGCAGTTACGCCAGCTACGAGCAGTACTTC
CASSYASYEQYF
>many|TRBV3-1|TRBJ2-7|NA
TGTGCCAGCAGCATCGGGGCCCCCTACGAGCAGTACTTC
CASSIGAPYEQYF
>once|TRBV4-1|TRBJ2-5|NA
TGCGCCAGCAGCCAAGAGGGGGTAACTTGGTACCAAGAGACCCAGTACTTC
CASSQEGVTWYQETQYF
>NA|TRBV27|TRBJ2-3|TRBD2
TGTGCCAGCAGTTTTGGTGGCGGGAGCTACACAGATACGCAGTATTTT
CASSFGGGSYTDTQYF
>few|TRBV9|TRBJ1-6|TRBD1
TGTGCCAGCAGCGTAGAACGGGACAGCCCGATTTCACCCCTCCACTTT
CASSVERDSPISPLHF
>NA|TRBV20-1|TRBJ2-7|TRBD2
TGCAGTGCTAGGTCGCGGGGGGACGAGCAGTACTTC
CSARSRGDEQYF
>NA|TRBV19|TRBJ2-7|NA
TGTGCCAGTAGTATCAGGGGTACCGACGAGCAGTACTTC
CASSIRGTDEQYF
>few|TRBV6-5|TRBJ2-3|TRBD2
TGTGCCAGCAACGGGGGGTTCACAGATACGCAGTATTTT
CASNGGFTDTQYF
>many|TRBV7-9|TRBJ2-7|TRBD1
TGTGCCAGCAGCACAACTCAGACGGGACAGGGGTCTTTATTAGAGCAGTACTTC
CASSTTQTGQGSLLEQYF
>many|TRBV4-3|TRBJ2-2|NA
TGCGCCAGCAGCTACGGGACGGCGAACACCGGGGAGCTGTTTTTT
CASSYGTANTGELFF
>NA|TRBV7-2|TRBJ2-5|TRBD2
TGTGCCAGCAGCTCGCGACTAGCGGGGGGGCTTGAGACCCAGTACTTC
CASSSRLAGGLETQYF
>few|TRBV12-3/TRBV12-4|TRBJ2-5|NA
TGTGCCAGCAGTTTAGGGGGGGGCCCGGCTGGGACCCAGTACTTC
CASSLGGGPAGTQYF
>few|TRBV30|TRBJ1-2|NA
TGTGCCTGGAGTGGAGGAGCCTCTTTTACTTATGGCTACACCTTC
CAWSGGASFTYGYTF
>NA|TRBV5-1|TRBJ2-7|NA
TGCGCCAGCAGCTTGGAGGTCTTTTACGCGCGGTACTTC
CASSLEVFYARYF
>once|TRBV6-2/TRBV6-3|TRBJ1-6|TRBD1
TGTGCCAGCAGTTTCGGGACAGGGGCCTTATATAATTCACCCCTCCACTTT
CASSFGTGALYNSPLHF
>many|TRBV6-6|TRBJ2-1|TRBD2
TGTGCCAGCAGCCCCTTTGCGGGAGGGCCCGATGAGCAGTTCTTC
CASSPFAGGPDEQFF
>NA|TRBV14|TRBJ1-1|NA
TGTGCCAGCAGCAATGAAGGGGATAACACTGAAACTTTCTTT
CASSNEGDNTETFF
>NA|TRBV5-1|TRBJ2-7|NA
TGCGCCAGCAGCTTGGACAGCCCCTACGAGCAGCACTTC
CASSLDSPYEQHF
>many|TRBV5-1|TRBJ2-3|TRBD1
TGCGCCAGCAGGCATGGACAGGGAATCACCAAATTCACAGATACGCAGTATTTT
CASRHGQGITKFTDTQYF
>NA|TRBV6-8|TRBJ2-1|TRBD1
TGTGCCAGCAGTGGCGGGACAGGGAGGGATGAGCAGTTCTTC
CASSGGTGRDEQFF
>few|TRBV27|TRBJ2-7|NA
TGTGCCAGCAGCAACACACAGGGCCACGAGCAGTACTTC
CASSNTQGHEQYF
>few|TRBV12-3/TRBV12-4|TRBJ2-7|TRBD2
TGTGCCAGCGGGCGGGAGGGCCCGGACGAGCAGTACTTC
CASGREGPDEQYF
>many|TRBV27|TRBJ2-3|NA
TGTGCCAGCAGTTCCCCCCCGACAGATACGCAGTATTTT
CASSSPPTDTQYF
>NA|TRBV27|TRBJ2-7|NA
TGTGCCAGCAGTTTATTGGAAGGCGAGCAGTACTTC
CASSLLEGEQYF
>few|TRBV30|TRBJ2-7|NA
TGTGCCTGGAGTGGGGTAGGGGGCTACGAGCAGTACTTC
CAWSGVGGYEQYF
>NA|TRBV7-9|TRBJ2-7|NA
TGTGCCAGCAGCTTAGGTACTCTTATGGGCAGCACTACCTACGAGCAGTACTTC
CASSLGTLMGSTTYEQYF
>many|TRBV29-1|TRBJ2-3|TRBD2
TGCAGCGTTTTACTAGCGGGACAAAGCACAGATACGCAGTATTTT
CSVLLAGQSTDTQYF
>NA|TRBV15|TRBJ2-5|TRBD1
TGTGCCACCAGCACGACCCTGGGGACAGGGGTAGAGACCCAGTACTTC
CATSTTLGTGVETQYF
>NA|TRBV18|TRBJ2-7|TRBD2
TGTGCCAGCTCACCAAGCGGGAGGGCCCGCGGGGCCTACGAGCAGTACTTC
CASSPSGRARGAYEQYF
>many|TRBV9|TRBJ1-1|NA
TGTGCCAGCAGCGTAGGCGCAAGGCAGTTCTTT
CASSVGARQFF
>many|TRBV24-1|TRBJ2-1|NA
TGTGCCACCAGTGAGGATAGCGGTCATGCCCAGTTCTTC
CATSEDSGHAQFF
>many|TRBV15|TRBJ2-1|NA
TGTGCCACCAGCAGCCAGGTCGATGAGCAGTTCTTC
CATSSQVDEQFF
>NA|TRBV6-2/TRBV6-3|TRBJ2-7|NA
TGTGCCAGCAGTGGGATGTCCTACGAGCAGTACTTC
CASSGMSYEQYF
>few|TRBV7-6|TRBJ2-7|TRBD2
TGTGCCAGCAGCCAGGCGCGGGGGCGGGAGGTCTACGAGCAGTACTTC
CASSQARGREVYEQYF
>few|TRBV13|TRBJ1-4|NA
NA
CASSYRFAMGNEKLLF
>NA|TRBV12-5|TRBJ1-4|NA
TGTGCTAGTGGTTTGGTATCTCCTTTGGAAAACCTGTTTTTT
CASGLVSPLENLFF
>few|TRBV10-1|TRBJ2-7|NA
TGCGCCAGCAGTGATTTAGTTAACTACGAGCAGTACTTC
CASSDLVNYEQYF
>few|TRBV27|TRBJ2-7|TRBD2
TGTGCCAGCAGTCTACAGCGGGGGCTTTACGAGCAGTACTTC
CASSLQRGLYEQYF
>NA|TRBV30|TRBJ2-7|TRBD1
TGTGCCTGGAGTGTACAAGGGACAGGGATCTACGGGCAGTACTTC
CAWSVQGTGIYGQYF
>many|TRBV7-9|TRBJ2-5|NA
TGTGCCAGCAGCTTAGTACTGGGAGAAGAGACCCAGTACTTC
CASSLVLGEETQYF
>few|TRBV12-3/TRBV12-4|TRBJ1-5|NA
TGTGCCAGCAGTTTAGCGCCGGGGCTAATAAGCACCCAGCATTTT
CASSLAPGLISTQHF